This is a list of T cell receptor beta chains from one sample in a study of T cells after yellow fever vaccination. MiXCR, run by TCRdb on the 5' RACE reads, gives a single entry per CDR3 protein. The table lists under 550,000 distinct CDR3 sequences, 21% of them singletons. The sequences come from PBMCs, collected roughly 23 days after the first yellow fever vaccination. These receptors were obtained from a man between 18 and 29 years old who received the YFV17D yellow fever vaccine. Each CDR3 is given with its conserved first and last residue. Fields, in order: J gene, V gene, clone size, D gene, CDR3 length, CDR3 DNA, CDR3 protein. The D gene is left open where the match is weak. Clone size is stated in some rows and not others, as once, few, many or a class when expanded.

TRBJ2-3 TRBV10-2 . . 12 TGCGCCAGCAACTTAGCTGGAGATACGCAGTATTTT CASNLAGDTQYF
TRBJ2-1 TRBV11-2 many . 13 TGTGCCAGCAGCGGGGGGTATTACAATGAGCAGTTCTTC CASSGGYYNEQFF
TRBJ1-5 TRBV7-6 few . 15 TGTGCCAGCAGCTCAGGGGCGCAGGGGATCCAGCCCCAGCATTTT CASSSGAQGIQPQHF
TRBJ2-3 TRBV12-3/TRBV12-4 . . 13 TGTGCCAGCACTCCAGTGAGCACAGATACGCAGTATTTT CASTPVSTDTQYF
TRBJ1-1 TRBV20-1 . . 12 TGCAGTGCTTCCTCCGGGGGGACCGTAGCTTTCTTT CSASSGGTVAFF
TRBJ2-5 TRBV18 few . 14 TGTGCCAGCTCACCTATGCAGGGACGGGAGACCCAGTACTTC CASSPMQGRETQYF
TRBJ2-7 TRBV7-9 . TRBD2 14 TGTGCCAGCAGCTGGGGGACTAGCGGGGTCGAGCAGTACTTC CASSWGTSGVEQYF
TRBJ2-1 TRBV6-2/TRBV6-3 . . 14 TGTGCCAGCAGTTACGAAGGGTGGAGTAGAGAGCAGTTCTTC CASSYEGWSREQFF
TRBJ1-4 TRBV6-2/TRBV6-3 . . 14 TGTGCCAGCAGCCGGCCGGGCTCCTCGGAAAAACTGTTTTTT CASSRPGSSEKLFF
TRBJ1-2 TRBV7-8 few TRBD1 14 TGTGCCAGCAGCCCCCTTAGGGACAGGGTTGGCTACACCTTC CASSPLRDRVGYTF
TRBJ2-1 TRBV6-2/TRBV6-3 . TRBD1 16 TGTGCCAGCAGTTACTCGATCGGCAAGAGACAGGGGGTTTCGTTCTTC CASSYSIGKRQGVSFF
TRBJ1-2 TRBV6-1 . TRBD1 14 TGTGCCAGCAGGCGAACAGGGGTGATTTTAGGCTACACCTTC CASRRTGVILGYTF
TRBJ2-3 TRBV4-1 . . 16 TGCGCCAGCAGCCAAGAGGGGCGCCTGAGGTCAGATACGCAGTATTTT CASSQEGRLRSDTQYF
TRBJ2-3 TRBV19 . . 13 TGTGCCAGTAGTGGCAGGGGCGGCGATACGCAGTATTTT CASSGRGGDTQYF
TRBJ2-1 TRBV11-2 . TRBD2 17 TGTGCCAGCAGCTCCGGACTAGCGGGTTACTCCTACAATGAGCAGTTCTTC CASSSGLAGYSYNEQFF
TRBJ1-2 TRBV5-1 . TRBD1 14 TGCGCCAGCGGACAGGGGGAGTCTAACTATGGCTACACCTTC CASGQGESNYGYTF
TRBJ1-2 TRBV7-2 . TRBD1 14 TGTGCCAGCAGCTTACGGGACAGAGTCCGGGGCTACACCTTC CASSLRDRVRGYTF
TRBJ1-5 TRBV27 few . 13 TGTGCCAGCAGTCCCAACCTCTCCCAGCCCCAGCATTTT CASSPNLSQPQHF
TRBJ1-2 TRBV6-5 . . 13 TGTGCCAGCAGTTACGGGGGATTTCAGGGCTACACCTTC CASSYGGFQGYTF
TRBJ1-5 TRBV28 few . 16 TGTGCCAGCAGTCCGGGGACAAGGGGGAACAATCAGCCCCAGCATTTT CASSPGTRGNNQPQHF
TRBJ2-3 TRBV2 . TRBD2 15 TGTGCCAGGGGAGTAGCGGGGGGGAGCACAGATACGCAGTATTTT CARGVAGGSTDTQYF
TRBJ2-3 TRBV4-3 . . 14 TGCGCCAGCAGCGCCTCGGACAGCCGAAATACGCAGTATTTT CASSASDSRNTQYF
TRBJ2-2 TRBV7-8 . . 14 TGTGCCAGCAGCTTAATGACAGGCCCCGGGGAGCTGTTTTTT CASSLMTGPGELFF
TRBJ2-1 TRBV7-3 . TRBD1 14 TGTGCCAGCAGCTTAGGGACAGGGTTCGATGAGCAGTTCTTC CASSLGTGFDEQFF
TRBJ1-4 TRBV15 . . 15 TGTGCCACCAGCCGATCAGGGGTAACTAATGAAAAACTGTTTTTT CATSRSGVTNEKLFF
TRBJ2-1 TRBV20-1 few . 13 TGCAGTGCCGCGGACTACTCCTACAATGAGCAGTTCTTC CSAADYSYNEQFF
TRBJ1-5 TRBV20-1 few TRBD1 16 TGCAGTGCTAGCACACAGGGGGCGTATAGCAATCAGCCCCAGCATTTT CSASTQGAYSNQPQHF
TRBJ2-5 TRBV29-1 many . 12 TGCAGCGCTGGGACAAGCTGGGAGACCCAGTACTTC CSAGTSWETQYF
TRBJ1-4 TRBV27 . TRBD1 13 TGTGCCAGCAGGATAACAGGGGTTGAAAAACTGTTTTTT CASRITGVEKLFF
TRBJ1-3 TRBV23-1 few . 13 TGCGCCAGCAGTCACCCCTTTGTGGACACCATATATTTT CASSHPFVDTIYF
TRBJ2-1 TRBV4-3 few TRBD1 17 TGCGCCAGCAGCCAACAGGAGGACAGGGATCGGGACAATGAGCAGTTCTTC CASSQQEDRDRDNEQFF
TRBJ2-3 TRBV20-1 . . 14 TGCAGTGCTTTACTAGGGGGGGGGGCAGATACGCAGTATTTT CSALLGGGADTQYF
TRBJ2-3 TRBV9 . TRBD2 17 TGTGCCAGCAGCGTAGAAGTAGCGGGGGATGACACAGATACGCAGTATTTT CASSVEVAGDDTDTQYF
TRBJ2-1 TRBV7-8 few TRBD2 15 TGTGCCAGCAGCCTCAGCGGGGGGCAACACAATGAGCAGTTCTTC CASSLSGGQHNEQFF
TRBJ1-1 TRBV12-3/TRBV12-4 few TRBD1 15 TGTGCCAGCAGTAAGGGGATGGGACAGGACACTGAAGCTTTCTTT CASSKGMGQDTEAFF
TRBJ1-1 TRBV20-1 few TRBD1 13 TGCAGTGCTAGCCCTCCGGGGACAGGGATGGCTTTCTTT CSASPPGTGMAFF
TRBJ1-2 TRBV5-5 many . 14 TGTGCCAGCAGCCCCCTTTGGGCAGGCGATGGCTACACCTTC CASSPLWAGDGYTF
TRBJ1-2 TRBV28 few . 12 TGTGCCAGCAGGGGGACCTACTATGGCTACACCTTC CASRGTYYGYTF
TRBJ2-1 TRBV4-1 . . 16 TGCGCCAGCAGCCAACCGACTGCGACCCCTTGGTGGGAGCAGTTCTTC CASSQPTATPWWEQFF
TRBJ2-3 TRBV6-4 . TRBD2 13 TGTGCCAGCAGTGACTCACTAGCGGGGACGCAGTATTTT CASSDSLAGTQYF
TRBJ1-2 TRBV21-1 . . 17 TGTGCCAGCAGCTCCCGAGGAGGTGGTGGGAGAACATATGGCTACACCTTC CASSSRGGGGRTYGYTF